Given below is one T cell receptor beta chain in context. Its cognate antigen is unknown. Within the sample, other DNA sequences also encode this same CDR3. The length of the CDR3 is 15 residues. V lost 3 bases, J lost 4 bases, and 5 bases stayed unmatched. Germline V CDR1 and CDR2: MDHEN, SYDVKM. This entry is derived from a study of OX40 agonist ivuxolimab in advanced cancers. Overall study results and limits: CD8+ T cells were the subset that, on average, had more expanded clones than CD4+.

The method was immunoSEQ multiplex PCR; TCRdb's version includes in-frame clones alone and lacks a portion of them. The sample lists some 39,000 clones, approximately 90% seen once, with about 6.3% in the top ten. The sequence was obtained from an adult with an advanced solid tumor such as melanoma, head and neck, liver or kidney cancer. The sequencing here drew on CD4+ or CD8+ T cells sorted from blood, taken in a trial of the OX40 agonist ivuxolimab. V and J are TRBV28 and TRBJ1-5; 8 bases map to TRBD1. CDR3 nucleotides: TGTGCCAGCAGTTTGGTTGGACAGGGAAATCAGCCCCAGCATTTT. Its protein is CASSLVGQGNQPQHF. Using reference TRBV28 and TRBJ1-5 for the parts outside the CDR3, the full variable domain is DVKVTQSSRYLVKRTGEKVFLECVQDMDHENMFWYRQDPGLGLRLIYFSYDVKMKEKGDIPEGYSVSREKKERFSLILESASTNQTSMYLCASSLVGQGNQPQHFGDGTRLSIL.